This T cell receptor (beta chain) was recorded in a study of blood T cell repertoires in COVID-19. Assay: immunoSEQ multiplex PCR; the TCRdb copy retains only in-frame clones and omits some. The sample has 170,000 or so clones; around nine tenths are singletons. In germline, CDR1 is SGHTA, CDR2 FQGNSA. This CDR3 is built from 17 residues. After removal of 5 bases from V and 5 bases from J, the junction contained 7 bases not matched to a gene. The chain couples TRBV7-2 to TRBJ2-2; the match to TRBD2 covers 14 bases. Sequenced: peripheral blood. This clonotype was sampled from a man in his sixties with COVID-19, enrolled during active disease. This chain's CDR3 is CASSNGGLAGVTGELFF. The CDR3 coding sequence is TGTGCCAGCAGCAACGGGGGACTAGCGGGGGTAACCGGGGAGCTGTTTTTT. The full variable domain, its missing parts supplied by reference TRBV7-2 and TRBJ2-2, is GAGVSQSPSNKVTEKGKDVELRCDPISGHTALYWYRQSLGQGLEFLIYFQGNSAPDKSGLPSDRFSAERTGGSVSTLTIQRTQQEDSAVYLCASSNGGLAGVTGELFFGEGSRLTVL.